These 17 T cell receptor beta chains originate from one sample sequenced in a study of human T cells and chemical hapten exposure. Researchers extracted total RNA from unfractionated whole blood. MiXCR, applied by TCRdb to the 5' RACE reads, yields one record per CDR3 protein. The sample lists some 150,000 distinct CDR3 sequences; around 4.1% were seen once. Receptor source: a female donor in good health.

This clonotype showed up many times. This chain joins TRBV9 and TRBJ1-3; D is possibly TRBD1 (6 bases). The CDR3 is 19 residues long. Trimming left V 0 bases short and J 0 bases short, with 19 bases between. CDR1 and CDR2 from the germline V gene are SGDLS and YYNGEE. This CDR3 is CASSVGGGAFGISGNTIYF. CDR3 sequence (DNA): TGTGCCAGCAGCGTAGGGGGGGGCGCTTTTGGAATCTCTGGAAACACCATATATTTT.

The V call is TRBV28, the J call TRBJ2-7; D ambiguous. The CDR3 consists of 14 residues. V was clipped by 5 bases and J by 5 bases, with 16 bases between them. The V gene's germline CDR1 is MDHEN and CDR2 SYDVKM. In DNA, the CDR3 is TGTGCCAGCAGTCCCCCCGGTCAGATGGACGAGCAGTACTTC. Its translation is CASSPPGQMDEQYF.

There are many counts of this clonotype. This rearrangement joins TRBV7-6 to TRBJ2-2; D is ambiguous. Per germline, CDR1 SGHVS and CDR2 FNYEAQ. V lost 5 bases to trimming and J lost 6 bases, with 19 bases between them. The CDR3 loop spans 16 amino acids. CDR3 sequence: CASSREWNGVPGELFF. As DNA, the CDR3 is TGTGCCAGCAGCCGAGAGTGGAACGGTGTCCCCGGGGAGCTGTTTTTT.

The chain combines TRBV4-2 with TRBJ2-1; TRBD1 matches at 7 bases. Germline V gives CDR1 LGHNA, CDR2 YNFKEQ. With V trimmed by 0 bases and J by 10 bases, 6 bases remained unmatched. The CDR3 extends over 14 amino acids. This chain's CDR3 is CASSQDNRGREQFF. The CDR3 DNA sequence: TGTGCCAGCAGCCAAGATAACAGGGGAAGAGAGCAGTTCTTC.

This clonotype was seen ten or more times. CDR3 sequence: CASSPPLLAGGSYEQYF. The CDR3 DNA sequence: TGCGCCAGCAGCCCACCCTTACTAGCGGGGGGGTCCTACGAGCAGTACTTC. This chain connects TRBV5-1 to TRBJ2-7, with 13 bases identical to TRBD2. After removal of 4 bases from V and 1 base from J, the junction contained 8 bases not matched to a gene. CDR3 length equals 17 residues. CDR1 and CDR2 from the germline V gene are SGHRS and YFSETQ.

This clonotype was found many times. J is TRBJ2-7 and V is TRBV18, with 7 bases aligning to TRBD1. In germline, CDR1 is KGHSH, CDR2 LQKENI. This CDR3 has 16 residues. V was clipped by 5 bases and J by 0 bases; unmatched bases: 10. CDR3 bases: TGTGCCAGCTCAACAAACAGGGGTCGACTCTCCTACGAGCAGTACTTC. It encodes CASSTNRGRLSYEQYF.

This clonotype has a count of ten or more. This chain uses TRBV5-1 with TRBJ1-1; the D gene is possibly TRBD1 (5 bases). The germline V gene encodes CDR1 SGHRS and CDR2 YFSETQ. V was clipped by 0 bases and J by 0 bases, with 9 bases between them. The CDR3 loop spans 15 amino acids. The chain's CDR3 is CASSLGDYLNTEAFF. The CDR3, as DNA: TGCGCCAGCAGCTTGGGGGACTACCTGAACACTGAAGCTTTCTTT.

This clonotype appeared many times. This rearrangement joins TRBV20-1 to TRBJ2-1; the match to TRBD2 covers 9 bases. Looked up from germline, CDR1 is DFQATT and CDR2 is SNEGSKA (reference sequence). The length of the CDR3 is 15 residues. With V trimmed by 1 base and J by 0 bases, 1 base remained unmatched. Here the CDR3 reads CSARVRGGSYNEQFF. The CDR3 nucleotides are TGCAGTGCTAGAGTGCGGGGGGGCTCCTACAATGAGCAGTTCTTC.

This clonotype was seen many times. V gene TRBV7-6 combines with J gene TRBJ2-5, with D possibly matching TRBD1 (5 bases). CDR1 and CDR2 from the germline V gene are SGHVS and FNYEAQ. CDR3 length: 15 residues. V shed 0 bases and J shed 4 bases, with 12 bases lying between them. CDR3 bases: TGTGCCAGCAGCTTAGCAGGCTCCAGGGCAGAGACCCAGTACTTC. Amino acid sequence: CASSLAGSRAETQYF.

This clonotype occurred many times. The CDR3 loop reads CSARDSGQGYEQYF. The CDR3 DNA follows: TGCAGTGCTAGAGATTCGGGACAGGGTTACGAGCAGTACTTC. The V gene is TRBV20-1, the J gene TRBJ2-7, with 9 nucleotides matching TRBD1. The CDR3 covers 14 residues. The germline V gene encodes CDR1 DFQATT and CDR2 SNEGSKA (reference sequence). V shed 0 bases and J 4 bases; nucleotides not matched to a gene: 4.

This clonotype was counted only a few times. DNA for the CDR3: TGCGCCAGCAGCTTCACCGGGACAGGAAGGGACGAGCAGTACTTC. Protein product: CASSFTGTGRDEQYF. The chain is built from TRBV5-1 and TRBJ2-7; TRBD1 agrees at 8 bases. The germline V gene encodes CDR1 SGHRS and CDR2 YFSETQ. V shed 2 bases, J shed 5 bases, and the junction held 9 bases outside the gene matches. This CDR3 spans 15 amino acids.

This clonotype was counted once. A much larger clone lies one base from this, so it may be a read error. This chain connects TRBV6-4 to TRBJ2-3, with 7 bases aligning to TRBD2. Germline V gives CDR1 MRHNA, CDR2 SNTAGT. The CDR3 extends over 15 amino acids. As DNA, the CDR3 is TGTGCCAGCAGTACTGAGACGACTAGCACAGATACGCAGAATTTT. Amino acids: CASSTETTSTDTQNF.

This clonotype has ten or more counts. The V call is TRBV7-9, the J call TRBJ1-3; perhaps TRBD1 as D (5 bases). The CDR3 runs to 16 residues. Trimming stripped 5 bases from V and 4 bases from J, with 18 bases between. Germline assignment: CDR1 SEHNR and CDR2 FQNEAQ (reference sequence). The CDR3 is CASSPGRGLAGNTIYF. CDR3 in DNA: TGTGCCAGCAGCCCAGGGCGGGGCTTGGCGGGAAACACCATATATTTT. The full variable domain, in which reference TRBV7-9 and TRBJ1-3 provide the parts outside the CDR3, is DTGVSQNPRHKITKRGQNVTFRCDPISEHNRLYWYRQTLGQGPEFLTYFQNEAQLEKSRLLSDRFSAERPKGSFSTLEIQRTEQGDSAMYLCASSPGRGLAGNTIYFGEGSWLTVV.

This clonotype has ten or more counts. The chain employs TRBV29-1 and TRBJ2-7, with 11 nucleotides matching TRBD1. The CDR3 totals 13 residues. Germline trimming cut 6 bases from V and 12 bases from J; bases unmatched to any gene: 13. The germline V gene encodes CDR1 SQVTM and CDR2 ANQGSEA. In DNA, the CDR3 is TGCAGCGTACCCCCCGGGACAGGGGGTGAGTGGTACTTC. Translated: CSVPPGTGGEWYF.

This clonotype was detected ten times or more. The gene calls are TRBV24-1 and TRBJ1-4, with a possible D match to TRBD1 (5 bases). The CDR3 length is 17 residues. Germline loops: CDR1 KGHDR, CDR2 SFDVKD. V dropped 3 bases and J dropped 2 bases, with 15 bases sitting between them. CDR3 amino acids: CATSDRGSSGTNEKLFF. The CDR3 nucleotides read TGTGCCACCAGTGATCGGGGCTCCTCGGGGACTAATGAAAAACTGTTTTTT.

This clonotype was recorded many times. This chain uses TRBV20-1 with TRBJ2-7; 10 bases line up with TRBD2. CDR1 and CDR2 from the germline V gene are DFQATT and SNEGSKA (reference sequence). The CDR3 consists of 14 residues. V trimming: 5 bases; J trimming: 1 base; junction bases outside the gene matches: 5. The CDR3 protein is CSAPKRGGSYEQYF. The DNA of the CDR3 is TGCAGTGCTCCAAAGCGGGGGGGGTCCTACGAGCAGTACTTC.

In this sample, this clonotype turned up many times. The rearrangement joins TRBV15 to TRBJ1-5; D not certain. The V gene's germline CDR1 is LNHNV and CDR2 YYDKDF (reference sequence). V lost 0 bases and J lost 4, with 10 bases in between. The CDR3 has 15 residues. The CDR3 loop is CATSRERESNQPQHF. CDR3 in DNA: TGTGCCACCAGCAGAGAAAGGGAGAGTAATCAGCCCCAGCATTTT.